The next 9 T cell receptor beta chains were all read from a single sample in a study of CD8 T cells in Susac syndrome. Random hexamers were used to reverse transcribe an amount of roughly 0.5 to 1 ug RNA. Using its own MiXCR run on the immunoSEQ multiplex PCR reads, TCRdb lists one record per CDR3 protein. In the table there are around 230,000 distinct CDR3 sequences, 95% of which are singletons. Sample: CD4+ T cells from PBMCs. All receptors derive from a human donor with multiple sclerosis.

The chain recombines TRBV2 with TRBJ2-3; 10 nucleotides agree with TRBD1. The CDR3 totals 14 residues. J was trimmed by 1 base and V by 8 bases; bases with no gene match: 3. CDR1 and CDR2 (germline): SNHLY, FYNNEI. CDR3 amino acids: CASHDRGRTDTQYF. Written as DNA, the CDR3 is TGTGCCAGCCACGACAGGGGGCGCACAGATACGCAGTATTTT.

The chain recombines TRBV18 with TRBJ1-2; tentatively, D is TRBD1 (5 bases). Germline CDR1 is KGHSH and CDR2 is LQKENI. V gave up 3 bases and J gave up 8 bases, with 16 bases separating them. CDR3 length: 14 amino acids. CDR3 in amino acids: CASSPWMGRWGYTF. In DNA, the CDR3 is TGTGCCAGCTCACCCTGGATGGGGCGATGGGGCTACACCTTC.

This chain connects TRBV20-1 to TRBJ2-1; unclear D gene. The CDR3 spans 16 residues. CDR1 and CDR2 (germline): DFQATT, SNEGSKA (reference sequence). V was trimmed by 6 bases and J by 9 bases, leaving 27 bases between them. The DNA for the CDR3 is TGCAGTGCCCACTCTTTTAAGGGAATCGTGCCGAGTGAGCAGTTCTTC. Its translation is CSAHSFKGIVPSEQFF.

V is TRBV10-3 and J is TRBJ2-1; 8 nucleotides match TRBD2. Trimming at V came to 4 bases and at J to 9 bases, leaving 2 bases not matched to a gene. The CDR3 is 12 amino acids. The germline V gene has CDR1 ENHRY and CDR2 SYGVKD. The CDR3 sequence: CAISGSGIEQFF. The DNA for the CDR3 is TGTGCCATCAGTGGTAGCGGGATTGAGCAGTTCTTC.

The chain uses TRBV5-1 and TRBJ2-1, with 10 bases that match TRBD2. CDR3 length: 16 residues. The germline V gene has CDR1 SGHRS and CDR2 YFSETQ. V was clipped by 3 bases and J by 8 bases; unmatched bases: 11. CDR3 sequence reads: CASSSTLAGGSDEQFF. CDR3 DNA: TGCGCCAGCAGCTCGACTTTAGCGGGAGGAAGCGATGAGCAGTTCTTC. The full variable domain, completed using reference TRBV5-1 and TRBJ2-1, is KAGVTQTPRYLIKTRGQQVTLSCSPISGHRSVSWYQQTPGQGLQFLFEYFSETQRNKGNFPGRFSGRQFSNSRSEMNVSTLELGDSALYLCASSSTLAGGSDEQFFGPGTRLTVL.

V and J are TRBV7-6 and TRBJ1-2; possibly TRBD1 for D (5 bases). CDR1 SGHVS and CDR2 FNYEAQ come from the germline V gene. This CDR3 has 12 amino acids. V lost 1 base and J lost 7, with 7 bases in between. The DNA of the CDR3 is TGTGCCAGCAGCTTAGGTCAGGGTGGCTACACCTTC. As protein: CASSLGQGGYTF.

In nucleotides, the CDR3 is TGTGCCACCAGCAGTGAAGGACGAGCGACTGAAGCTTTCTTT. It is translated as CATSSEGRATEAFF. V gene TRBV15 combines with J gene TRBJ1-1; D remains unclear. The length of the CDR3 is 14 residues. In germline, CDR1 is LNHNV, CDR2 YYDKDF (reference sequence). Between the trimmed V and J ends, which lost 3 bases and 5 bases, there was a span of 13 bases.

J is TRBJ1-2 and V is TRBV7-9, with D possibly matching TRBD1 (6 bases). The CDR3 covers 17 residues. Trimming removed 2 bases from V and 7 bases from J, with 23 bases in between. CDR1 and CDR2 from the germline V gene are SEHNR and FQNEAQ (reference sequence). The chain's CDR3 is CASSLPPGEPWRFGYTF. The CDR3 DNA is TGTGCCAGCAGCTTACCTCCAGGGGAGCCCTGGAGGTTTGGCTACACCTTC.

The rearrangement joins TRBV7-9 to TRBJ2-7; D gene unclear. CDR3 length: 13 amino acids. Germline V gene sequence: CDR1 SEHNR, CDR2 FQNEAQ (reference sequence). Trimming left V 3 bases short and J 4 bases short, with 10 bases between. The CDR3 reads CASSFIGFYEQYF. The CDR3 nucleotides read TGTGCCAGCAGCTTTATAGGGTTTTACGAGCAGTACTTC. Full variable domain (outside the CDR3, taken from reference TRBV7-9 and TRBJ2-7): DTGVSQNPRHKITKRGQNVTFRCDPISEHNRLYWYRQTLGQGPEFLTYFQNEAQLEKSRLLSDRFSAERPKGSFSTLEIQRTEQGDSAMYLCASSFIGFYEQYFGPGTRLTVT.